This T cell receptor (beta chain) was sequenced in a study of molecular identifiers for immune sequencing clone quantification. A single record per CDR3 protein comes from TCRdb applying MiXCR to the PCR reads. The sample shows about 640,000 distinct CDR3 sequences, about 20% of them seen only once. The CD8+CD4-CCR7+CD45RA+ phenotype defined the sorted naive CD8 T cells. V lost 4 bases, J lost 6 bases, and 16 bases lay in between. The germline gives CDR1 SNHLY, CDR2 FYNNEI. The CDR3 loop spans 15 amino acids. This clonotype was detected a few times. Material: naive CD8+ T cells from blood, with Jurkat cell RNA spiked in. Subset given: FACS-sorted CD8+CD4-CCR7+CD45RA+ naive T cells. This clonotype was sampled from a human donor in good health. Some libraries in this study had Jurkat cell RNA spiked in. This sequence joins TRBV2 and TRBJ2-1, with D perhaps TRBD1 (5 bases). For the CDR3, the DNA is TGTGCCAGCAGTGGGGGCCTCAAACCCATCAATGAGCAGTTCTTC. Protein product: CASSGGLKPINEQFF.